One and the same sample provided the 23 T cell receptor beta chains below, sequenced in a study of T cell responses to AZD1222 COVID-19 vaccine. Method: immunoSEQ multiplex PCR; TCRdb's copy keeps in-frame clones and lacks some. Of about 110,000 clones in the sample, about nine tenths were seen once. Specimen: peripheral blood, collected on day 0 of AZD1222 vaccination. These receptors were collected from an adult in good health.

The V and J genes are TRBV9 and TRBJ2-7, with D perhaps TRBD2 (6 bases). The CDR3 has 15 amino acids. The V gene's germline CDR1 is SGDLS and CDR2 YYNGEE. V dropped 2 bases and J dropped 7 bases, with 19 bases sitting between them. CDR3 nucleotide sequence: TGTGCCAGCAGCGTCCACAGGCTAGCGACGGGGGAGCAGTACTTC. Residues: CASSVHRLATGEQYF.

Turning to this clone: Germline and junction disagree at one end, which may indicate a read error. V gene TRBV18 combines with J gene TRBJ1-2; perhaps TRBD1 as D (6 bases). Germline CDR1 is KGHSH and CDR2 is LQKENI. The CDR3 runs 17 residues. CDR3 protein: CASSPQSRDTSNYGYTF. The CDR3 DNA reads TGTGCCAGCTCTCCACAAAGCCGGGACACCTCTAACTATGGCTACACCTTC.

CDR3 protein: CASSIRGGYTF. DNA for the CDR3: TGTGCCAGTAGTATCAGGGGTGGCTACACCTTC. The chain uses TRBV19 and TRBJ1-2, with D possibly matching TRBD1 (6 bases). Germline CDR1 and CDR2: LNHDA and SQIVND (reference sequence). Deletions cut 3 bases from V and 7 bases from J, with 6 bases between. CDR3 length: 11 residues.

This chain connects TRBV10-1 to TRBJ1-2; D is uncertain. Trimming took 2 bases from V and 2 from J, leaving 6 bases between them. CDR1 is WNHNN, CDR2 SYGVQD, per germline (reference sequence). The CDR3 has 13 amino acids. CDR3 in amino acids: CASSEDGNYGYTF. The CDR3 DNA follows: TGCGCCAGCAGTGAGGACGGAAACTATGGCTACACCTTC.

The chain employs TRBV7-9 and TRBJ1-5, with TRBD1 matching over 7 bases. The CDR3 sequence is 14 residues long. The V gene end was trimmed by 4 bases and the J gene end by 6 bases; junction bases not matched to a gene: 6. Per germline, CDR1 SEHNR and CDR2 FQNEAQ (reference sequence). CDR3 nucleotides: TGTGCCAGCAGCTCCACAGGGGAAACTCAGCCCCAGCATTTT. Translated: CASSSTGETQPQHF. The whole variable domain, remainder taken from reference TRBV7-9 and TRBJ1-5, is DTGVSQNPRHKITKRGQNVTFRCDPISEHNRLYWYRQTLGQGPEFLTYFQNEAQLEKSRLLSDRFSAERPKGSFSTLEIQRTEQGDSAMYLCASSSTGETQPQHFGDGTRLSIL.

The V and J genes are TRBV5-5 and TRBJ1-5; no firm D call. Trimming stripped 0 bases from V and 7 bases from J, with 8 bases between. Germline V gives CDR1 SGHKS, CDR2 YYEKEE (reference sequence). This CDR3 region has 13 residues. DNA of the CDR3: TGTGCCAGCAGCTTGGGGGATAAACAGCCCCAGCATTTT. This codes for CASSLGDKQPQHF.

V and J are TRBV18 and TRBJ2-1; possibly TRBD2 for D (6 bases). This CDR3 region has 14 residues. Germline lookup yields CDR1 KGHSH and CDR2 LQKENI. V lost 3 bases, J lost 4 bases, and 10 bases lay in between. The CDR3 sequence is CASSPGGWYNEQFF. The CDR3 DNA is TGTGCCAGCTCACCGGGGGGATGGTACAATGAGCAGTTCTTC. The whole variable domain, remainder taken from reference TRBV18 and TRBJ2-1, is NAGVMQNPRHLVRRRGQEARLRCSPMKGHSHVYWYRQLPEEGLKFMVYLQKENIIDESGMPKERFSAEFPKEGPSILRIQQVVRGDSAAYFCASSPGGWYNEQFFGPGTRLTVL.

The J gene is TRBJ1-1, the V gene TRBV29-1; TRBD1 is a possible D gene (5 bases). Trimming removed 6 bases from V and 3 bases from J, with 11 bases in between. The germline gives CDR1 SQVTM, CDR2 ANQGSEA. There are 12 residues in the CDR3. The CDR3 DNA sequence: TGCAGCGTACGACAGTACGACACTGAAGCTTTCTTT. Residues: CSVRQYDTEAFF.

The chain uses TRBV11-2 and TRBJ2-7; TRBD1 is a possible D gene (5 bases). Trimming cost V 2 bases and J 4 bases, with 6 bases left between them. Germline loops: CDR1 SGHAT, CDR2 FQNNGV. This CDR3 has 12 residues. The CDR3 DNA sequence: TGTGCCAGCAGCTTACGACAGTACGAGCAGTACTTC. Its protein is CASSLRQYEQYF. Looking up the rest from reference TRBV11-2 and TRBJ2-7 gives the full variable domain: EAGVAQSPRYKIIEKRQSVAFWCNPISGHATLYWYQQILGQGPKLLIQFQNNGVVDDSQLPKDRFSAERLKGVDSTLKIQPAKLEDSAVYLCASSLRQYEQYFGPGTRLTVT.

The chain carries TRBV6-2 or TRBV6-3 and TRBJ2-2, with 7 bases lining up with TRBD2. The CDR3 sequence is 16 residues long. Germline trimming cut 0 bases from V and 4 bases from J; bases unmatched to any gene: 5. CDR1 is MNHEY, CDR2 SVGEGT, per germline. The CDR3 sequence is CASSYSGGGVTGELFF. The CDR3 nucleotides are TGTGCCAGCAGTTACTCGGGCGGGGGAGTCACCGGGGAGCTGTTTTTT.

This chain's CDR3 is CASSPGTGGRYEQYF. The DNA of the CDR3 is TGTGCCAGCTCACCAGGGACAGGGGGCCGCTACGAGCAGTACTTC. The chain carries TRBV18 and TRBJ2-7; 12 bases match TRBD1. Unmatched junction bases numbered 2, after V lost 2 bases and J lost 3 bases. CDR3 length: 15 residues. Germline assignment: CDR1 KGHSH and CDR2 LQKENI. The variable domain in full, with the rest retrieved from reference TRBV18 and TRBJ2-7, is NAGVMQNPRHLVRRRGQEARLRCSPMKGHSHVYWYRQLPEEGLKFMVYLQKENIIDESGMPKERFSAEFPKEGPSILRIQQVVRGDSAAYFCASSPGTGGRYEQYFGPGTRLTVT.

The sample holds one count of this clone. The CDR3 here is CASSEVVGVGGYTF. CDR3 in DNA: TGTGCCAGCAGTGAAGTGGTAGGGGTGGGAGGCTACACCTTC. The chain recombines TRBV6-1 with TRBJ1-2; a possible D gene is TRBD1 (5 bases). CDR1 MNHNS and CDR2 SASEGT come from the germline V gene. The CDR3 loop spans 14 amino acids. Trimming stripped 1 base from V and 8 bases from J, with 14 bases between.

The chain is built from TRBV6-5 and TRBJ1-5, with D perhaps matching TRBD1 (6 bases). The germline V and J ends were trimmed by 7 bases and 6 bases, with 13 bases remaining between them. The germline V gene has CDR1 MNHEY and CDR2 SVGAGI. The CDR3 is 13 amino acids. This CDR3 reads CASTWDIFQPQHF. For the CDR3, the DNA is TGTGCCAGCACTTGGGACATTTTTCAGCCCCAGCATTTT.

J is TRBJ1-5 and V is TRBV28, with a weak D call TRBD1 (6 bases). From germline, CDR1 is MDHEN and CDR2 SYDVKM. The CDR3 is made up of 13 amino acids. With 4 bases removed from V and 5 bases from J, the gap between germline ends came to 9 bases. CDR3: CASSSGAYQPQHF. In nucleotides, the CDR3 is TGTGCCAGCAGTTCAGGGGCTTATCAGCCCCAGCATTTT.

The chain links TRBV19 to TRBJ1-2; D call uncertain. V lost 0 bases, J lost 6 bases, and 11 bases lay in between. This CDR3 is 14 amino acids long. Germline CDR1 is LNHDA and CDR2 is SQIVND (reference sequence). DNA of the CDR3: TGTGCCAGTAGTATAGATCGAGGGTTTCATGGCTACACCTTC. It codes for CASSIDRGFHGYTF.

The rearrangement joins TRBV11-3 to TRBJ2-2; D assignment may be TRBD1 or TRBD2 (5 bases each). Trimming shortened V by 0 bases and J by 0 bases, and 14 bases separated the two germline ends. Germline V gene lookup returns CDR1 SGHNT and CDR2 YENEEA. This CDR3 spans 18 amino acids. The DNA of the CDR3 is TGTGCCAGCAGCTTAGATCAGGGTGGGAGTGCGAACACCGGGGAGCTGTTTTTT. Protein sequence: CASSLDQGGSANTGELFF.

By sample fraction, this clone is medium-sized. The chain links TRBV19 to TRBJ2-7; 8 positions agree with TRBD1. This CDR3 has 15 amino acids. Germline V gene sequence: CDR1 LNHDA, CDR2 SQIVND (reference sequence). V was pared by 5 bases and J by 7 bases, with 13 bases of the junction left unmatched. CDR3 region: CASSSLEGTGWEQYF. As DNA, the CDR3 is TGTGCCAGTAGTTCCCTGGAGGGGACAGGATGGGAGCAGTACTTC.

V gene TRBV5-1 combines with J gene TRBJ2-2; D gene uncertain. V lost 2 bases to trimming and J lost 0 bases, with 8 bases between them. The CDR3 length is 15 residues. The germline CDR1 and CDR2 sequences are SGHRS and YFSETQ. DNA of the CDR3: TGCGCCAGCAGCTTCAATGCCGCGAACACCGGGGAGCTGTTTTTT. Translated, it gives CASSFNAANTGELFF.

This rearrangement joins TRBV7-2 to TRBJ1-5; D not resolved. V was trimmed by 3 bases and J by 5 bases, leaving 14 bases between them. CDR1 and CDR2 from the germline V gene are SGHTA and FQGNSA. The CDR3 is 15 amino acids. The CDR3 protein is CASSFLFGGDQPQHF. The DNA for the CDR3 is TGTGCCAGCAGCTTTTTATTCGGCGGTGATCAGCCCCAGCATTTT. Full variable domain (rest looked up from reference TRBV7-2 and TRBJ1-5): GAGVSQSPSNKVTEKGKDVELRCDPISGHTALYWYRQSLGQGLEFLIYFQGNSAPDKSGLPSDRFSAERTGGSVSTLTIQRTQQEDSAVYLCASSFLFGGDQPQHFGDGTRLSIL.

The V gene is TRBV7-2, the J gene TRBJ2-7; 7 positions match TRBD1. The CDR3 runs to 15 residues. V lost 5 bases, J lost 0 bases, and 7 bases stayed unmatched. CDR1 SGHTA and CDR2 FQGNSA come from the germline V gene. CDR3 sequence reads: CASSQGTVFSYEQYF. CDR3 in DNA: TGTGCCAGCAGCCAAGGGACAGTGTTCTCCTACGAGCAGTACTTC.

The CDR3 region has the DNA TGTGCCAGCAGCCCCCTAACCTCGTCCCAGGGTGAGCAGTTCTTC. Translating it yields CASSPLTSSQGEQFF. V usage is TRBV7-3 and J usage is TRBJ2-1; tentative D call: TRBD1 (5 bases). Germline-derived CDR1 and CDR2 are SGHTA and FQGTGA. This CDR3 region has 15 residues. V was shortened by 5 bases and J by 9 bases, with 20 bases between the two germline ends. Supplemented by reference TRBV7-3 and TRBJ2-1, the full variable domain reads GAGVSQTPSNKVTEKGKYVELRCDPISGHTALYWYRQSLGQGPEFLIYFQGTGAADDSGLPNDRFFAVRPEGSVSTLKIQRTERGDSAVYLCASSPLTSSQGEQFFGPGTRLTVL.

The chain employs TRBV18 and TRBJ1-6, with 8 bases that match TRBD1. The CDR3 runs 16 residues. V was clipped by 3 bases and J by 7 bases; unmatched bases: 8. The germline V gene encodes CDR1 KGHSH and CDR2 LQKENI. CDR3 sequence: CASSPGQASGNSPLHF. DNA of the CDR3: TGTGCCAGCTCACCGGGACAGGCTTCGGGGAATTCACCCCTCCACTTT.

The chain is built from TRBV11-2 and TRBJ1-1; no reliable D call. The CDR3 loop spans 12 amino acids. V was cut by 0 bases and J by 7 bases, with 6 bases left in between. In germline, CDR1 is SGHAT, CDR2 FQNNGV. CDR3 sequence reads: CASSLDLGEAFF. The DNA for the CDR3 is TGTGCCAGCAGCTTAGATCTCGGTGAAGCTTTCTTT.